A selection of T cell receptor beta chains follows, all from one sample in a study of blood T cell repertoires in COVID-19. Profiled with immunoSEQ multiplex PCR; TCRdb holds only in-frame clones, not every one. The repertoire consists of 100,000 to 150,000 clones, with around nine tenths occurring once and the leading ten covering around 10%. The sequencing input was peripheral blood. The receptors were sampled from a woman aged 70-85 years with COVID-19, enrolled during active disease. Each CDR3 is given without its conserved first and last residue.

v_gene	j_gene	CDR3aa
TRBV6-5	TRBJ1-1	ASSYSDRGGTEAF
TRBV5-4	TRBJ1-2	ASRRTGTGSNYGYT
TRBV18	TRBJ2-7	ASSRDSRENEQY
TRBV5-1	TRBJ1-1	ASSFGQPNTEAF
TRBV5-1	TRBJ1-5	ASSLEGSSGQPQH
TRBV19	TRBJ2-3	ASKQGTTSTDTQY
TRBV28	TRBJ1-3	ASSPAGGSGNTIY
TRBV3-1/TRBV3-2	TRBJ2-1	ASSSGVSGQF
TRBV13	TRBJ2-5	ASSSYRGGETQY
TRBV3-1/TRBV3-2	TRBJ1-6	ASSQTGSNSPLH
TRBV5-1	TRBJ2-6	ATGTGGSGANVLT
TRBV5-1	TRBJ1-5	ASSLGSYQPQH
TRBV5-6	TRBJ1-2	ASSFGTSDSANYGYT
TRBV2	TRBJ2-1	ASRATSSGGSNEQF
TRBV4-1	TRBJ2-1	ASSPSYTGQGPNYNEQF
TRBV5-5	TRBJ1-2	ASSQDRSAGT
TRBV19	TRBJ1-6	ASSIGRTGGNSPLH
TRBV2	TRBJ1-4	ASSTPRVANEKLF
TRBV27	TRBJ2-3	ASSYPNSDTQY
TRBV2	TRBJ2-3	ASRRSGGMDTQY
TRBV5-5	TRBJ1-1	ASSLVREASEAF
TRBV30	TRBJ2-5	AWRETETQY